A single sample gave rise to the 24 T cell receptor beta chains below, sequenced in a study of neurological immune-mediated disorders. Noted time point: longitudinal time-point 2. TCRdb reprocessed the 5' RACE reads with MiXCR, giving one entry per CDR3 protein. The repertoire has 80,000 to 100,000 distinct CDR3 sequences, over 4.5% of them found once; the top ten carry 6.5% to 9.5%. The sample consisted of PBMCs. These receptors were taken from a woman in her fifties or sixties with multiple sclerosis.

In this sample, this clonotype turned up many times. The chain links TRBV6-2 or TRBV6-3 to TRBJ1-1; weak D call: TRBD1 (5 bases). The CDR3 is made up of 15 amino acids. Germline lookup yields CDR1 MNHEY and CDR2 SVGEGT. Trimming cost V 0 bases and J 0 bases, with 8 bases left between them. This CDR3 is CASSYSQGLNTEAFF. The CDR3 bases are TGTGCCAGCAGTTACTCCCAGGGTTTGAACACTGAAGCTTTCTTT.

This clonotype appeared many times. J is TRBJ2-3 and V is TRBV6-5, with D tentatively TRBD2 (7 bases). The germline CDR1 and CDR2 sequences are MNHEY and SVGAGI. The CDR3 loop spans 15 amino acids. The V end was cut by 4 bases, the J end by 4 bases, with 15 bases between. The CDR3 loop reads CASSWGGGQPDTQYF. CDR3 nucleotides: TGTGCCAGCAGTTGGGGGGGGGGCCAGCCAGATACGCAGTATTTT.

Details on this clonotype: A much larger clone lies one base from this, so it may be a read error. The chain couples TRBV2 to TRBJ1-1; 12 nucleotides align to TRBD1. The CDR3 is made up of 15 amino acids. Germline V gives CDR1 SNHLY, CDR2 FYNNEI. CDR3 DNA sequence: TGTGCCAGCACCACCGGGACAGGGGGCGACACTGAAGCTGTCTTT. This gives the protein CASTTGTGGDTEAVF. Full variable domain (remainder filled in from reference TRBV2 and TRBJ1-1): EPEVTQTPSHQVTQMGQEVILRCVPISNHLYFYWYRQILGQKVEFLVSFYNNEISEKSEIFDDQFSVERPDGSNFTLKIRSTKLEDSAMYFCASTTGTGGDTEAVFGQGTRLTVV.

This clonotype occurred many times. J is TRBJ2-3 and V is TRBV5-6, with D perhaps TRBD1 or TRBD2 (5 bases each). The CDR3 has 14 residues. CDR1 is SGHDT, CDR2 YYEEEE, per germline. V shed 4 bases and J shed 0 bases, with 9 bases lying between them. The CDR3 nucleotides read TGTGCCAGCAGCCTGGGACCCAGCACAGATACGCAGTATTTT. Its protein is CASSLGPSTDTQYF.

This clonotype showed up many times. The rearrangement joins TRBV7-8 to TRBJ2-7; 10 bases fit TRBD1. CDR1 and CDR2 from the germline V gene are SGHVS and FQNEAQ. The V segment lost 4 bases and the J segment 8 bases; nucleotides outside the gene matches: 8. CDR3 length: 14 residues. Here the CDR3 DNA reads TGTGCCAGCAGCTGGACAGGGGGTTCACGGCAGCAGTACTTC. It translates to CASSWTGGSRQQYF.

This clonotype was seen at least ten times. The V call is TRBV6-5, the J call TRBJ2-2, with TRBD1 identical over 8 bases. The CDR3 extends over 15 amino acids. Trimming cost V 4 bases and J 5 bases; bases outside gene matches: 6. Germline V gene lookup returns CDR1 MNHEY and CDR2 SVGAGI. The CDR3 here is CASSFTQGATGELFF. The CDR3 coding sequence is TGTGCCAGCAGTTTTACCCAGGGGGCAACCGGGGAGCTGTTTTTT.

This clonotype was observed a few times. The chain employs TRBV5-1 and TRBJ1-2, with TRBD1 as a possible D gene (5 bases). V gave up 4 bases and J gave up 8 bases, with 21 bases separating them. The CDR3 extends over 15 amino acids. Germline-derived CDR1 and CDR2 are SGHRS and YFSETQ. CDR3 DNA: TGCGCCAGCAGCGGGGGACGTACGATCGACGTGGGCTACACCTTC. Translated: CASSGGRTIDVGYTF.

J is TRBJ2-7 and V is TRBV28; no clear D gene. CDR1 and CDR2 (germline): MDHEN, SYDVKM. The CDR3 sequence is 14 residues long. The ends were cut back, 2 bases at V and 2 bases at J, with 10 bases in the middle. CDR3 coding DNA: TGTGCCAGCAGTTTAGCGTCGGTGACCTACGAGCAGTACTTC. Translation gives CASSLASVTYEQYF. Using reference TRBV28 and TRBJ2-7 for the parts outside the CDR3, the full variable domain is DVKVTQSSRYLVKRTGEKVFLECVQDMDHENMFWYRQDPGLGLRLIYFSYDVKMKEKGDIPEGYSVSREKKERFSLILESASTNQTSMYLCASSLASVTYEQYFGPGTRLTVT.

This clonotype occurred many times. V is TRBV5-1 and J is TRBJ2-7; the D call may be TRBD1 or TRBD2 (5 bases each). CDR1 is SGHRS, CDR2 YFSETQ, per germline. This CDR3 has 15 amino acids. V dropped 4 bases and J dropped 3 bases, with 17 bases sitting between them. CDR3 in amino acids: CASSVGPPANYEQYF. In DNA, the CDR3 is TGCGCCAGCAGCGTGGGACCCCCCGCAAACTACGAGCAGTACTTC.

This clonotype was counted at least ten times. The chain carries TRBV11-3 and TRBJ2-2; D remains ambiguous. CDR3 length: 15 residues. CDR1 and CDR2 from the germline V gene are SGHNT and YENEEA. V was trimmed by 4 bases and J by 2 bases, leaving 11 bases between them. This chain's CDR3 is CASSSGPTNTGELFF. The CDR3 DNA reads as TGTGCCAGCAGCTCCGGGCCTACTAACACCGGGGAGCTGTTTTTT.

This clonotype has at least ten counts. The chain has TRBV28 and TRBJ1-2; the match to TRBD1 covers 8 bases. Trimming at V came to 6 bases and at J to 8 bases, leaving 5 bases not matched to a gene. This CDR3 has 12 amino acids. Germline V gene sequence: CDR1 MDHEN, CDR2 SYDVKM. The CDR3 coding sequence is TGTGCCAGCAGCCCAGGGGGCTTGGGCTACACCTTC. This gives the protein CASSPGGLGYTF.

This chain joins TRBV23-1 and TRBJ2-7, with 11 bases that match TRBD1. TRBV23-1 belongs to the ORF category, with a function that is uncertain. CDR3 length equals 15 residues. The V gene end was trimmed by 5 bases and the J gene end by 3 bases; junction bases not matched to a gene: 6. CDR3 in DNA: TGCGCCAGCAGTTTGGGACAGGGGGGAGACTACGAGCAGTACTTC. This translates into CASSLGQGGDYEQYF.

This clonotype was counted at least ten times. The J gene is TRBJ2-7, the V gene TRBV20-1, with D tentatively TRBD1 (6 bases). CDR1 is DFQATT and CDR2 is SNEGSKA in the germline V gene (reference sequence). The CDR3 is made up of 11 amino acids. Deletions cut 1 base from V and 7 bases from J, with 8 bases between. CDR3: CSARVRGEQYF. CDR3 sequence (DNA): TGCAGTGCTAGAGTCAGGGGAGAGCAGTACTTC.

This clonotype was seen repeatedly, ten times or more. The CDR3, as DNA: TGTGCCAGCAGCCAAGATGCAGGTTTGAATGGCTACACCTTC. It encodes CASSQDAGLNGYTF. The rearrangement links TRBV3-1 to TRBJ1-2; D uncertain. The V end was cut by 0 bases, the J end by 6 bases, with 11 bases between. This CDR3 has 14 residues. Germline V gene sequence: CDR1 LGHDT, CDR2 YNNKEL (reference sequence).

This rearrangement joins TRBV14 to TRBJ2-7; no clear D gene. V lost 5 bases to trimming and J lost 2 bases, with 13 bases between them. The CDR3 consists of 14 residues. The germline V gene encodes CDR1 SGHDN and CDR2 FVKESK. The CDR3 region has the DNA TGTGCCAGCAGCGTATTAGGCGGAGCCTACGAGCAGTACTTC. Its protein product is CASSVLGGAYEQYF.

This clonotype was seen repeatedly, ten times or more. The chain's CDR3 is CASSLAVGGYNEQFF. The CDR3 DNA reads TGCGCCAGCAGCTTGGCAGTGGGGGGGTACAATGAGCAGTTCTTC. This sequence joins TRBV5-1 and TRBJ2-1; 7 nucleotides match TRBD2. Trimming at V came to 0 bases and at J to 4 bases, leaving 4 bases not matched to a gene. CDR1 SGHRS and CDR2 YFSETQ come from the germline V gene. This CDR3 is built from 15 residues.

There are many counts of this clonotype. This chain connects TRBV6-5 to TRBJ2-3; TRBD1 or TRBD2 may be the D gene (5 bases each). V shed 6 bases and J shed 0 bases, with 7 bases lying between them. The CDR3 is made up of 13 amino acids. Germline lookup yields CDR1 MNHEY and CDR2 SVGAGI. The CDR3 region has the DNA TGTGCCAGCAGCCGGGACAGCACAGATACGCAGTATTTT. Protein: CASSRDSTDTQYF.

The sample holds a few counts of this clonotype. V is TRBV7-8 and J is TRBJ1-5, with D possibly matching TRBD1 (6 bases). With 1 base removed from V and 7 bases from J, the gap between germline ends came to 14 bases. The CDR3 has 15 residues. The V gene's germline CDR1 is SGHVS and CDR2 FQNEAQ. The CDR3 reads CASSLVQGPEQPQHF. The CDR3 DNA reads TGTGCCAGCAGCTTAGTGCAGGGGCCGGAGCAGCCCCAGCATTTT.

The chain recombines TRBV29-1 with TRBJ2-7, with D perhaps matching TRBD1 (5 bases). This CDR3 region has 12 residues. The V gene lost 0 bases and the J gene lost 5 bases, with 8 bases spanning the gap. CDR1 and CDR2 from the germline V gene are SQVTM and ANQGSEA. This CDR3 reads CSVEESGNEQYF. CDR3 in DNA: TGCAGCGTTGAAGAGTCAGGGAACGAGCAGTACTTC.

The chain is built from TRBV3-1 and TRBJ1-6; the match to TRBD1 covers 9 bases. The CDR3 extends over 18 amino acids. CDR1 is LGHDT and CDR2 is YNNKEL in the germline V gene (reference sequence). The V segment lost 4 bases and the J segment 0 bases; nucleotides outside the gene matches: 7. CDR3 sequence: CASSPWSTGGSYNSPLHF. Written as DNA, the CDR3 is TGTGCCAGCAGCCCATGGTCGACAGGGGGCTCCTATAATTCACCCCTCCACTTT.

This clonotype has at least ten counts. The J gene is TRBJ1-4, the V gene TRBV7-6, with TRBD1 identical over 8 bases. The J segment lost 4 bases and the V segment lost 6 bases, leaving 1 base of the junction unmatched. Per the germline V gene, CDR1 is SGHVS and CDR2 is FNYEAQ. CDR3 length equals 13 residues. The CDR3 region is CASRDRDNEKLFF. The CDR3 coding sequence is TGTGCCAGCAGGGACAGGGATAATGAAAAACTGTTTTTT.

This clonotype was counted at least ten times. The rearrangement uses TRBV5-1 and TRBJ2-5, with D perhaps matching TRBD2 (6 bases). The germline CDR1 and CDR2 sequences are SGHRS and YFSETQ. V was shortened by 4 bases and J by 5 bases, with 12 bases between the two germline ends. CDR3 size: 13 residues. This chain's CDR3 is CASSPGSYETQYF. Written as DNA, the CDR3 is TGCGCCAGCAGCCCCGGGAGCTACGAGACCCAGTACTTC. The full variable domain, its missing parts supplied by reference TRBV5-1 and TRBJ2-5, is KAGVTQTPRYLIKTRGQQVTLSCSPISGHRSVSWYQQTPGQGLQFLFEYFSETQRNKGNFPGRFSGRQFSNSRSEMNVSTLELGDSALYLCASSPGSYETQYFGPGTRLLVL.

DNA for the CDR3: TGTGCCTGCACTAGCGGCTCCTACAATGAGCAGTTCTTC. This sequence encodes CACTSGSYNEQFF. The chain uses TRBV30 and TRBJ2-1, with TRBD2 identical over 8 bases. V dropped 6 bases and J dropped 0; count of bases not matched to a gene: 1. This CDR3 is built from 13 residues. Germline V gene lookup returns CDR1 GTSNPN and CDR2 SVGIG (reference sequence).

This clonotype has at least ten counts. The rearrangement links TRBV5-1 to TRBJ2-5, with 9 nucleotides matching TRBD2. CDR3 length equals 16 residues. J lost 1 base, V lost 6 bases, and 10 bases had no gene match. Germline CDR1 reads SGHRS; CDR2 reads YFSETQ. CDR3 protein: CASNTGASGAQETQYF. The CDR3 nucleotides read TGCGCCAGCAACACCGGGGCTAGCGGGGCCCAAGAGACCCAGTACTTC.